The present entry profiles one T cell receptor (beta chain) with its context. Its antigen remains unknown. Looked up from germline, CDR1 is SGHTA and CDR2 is FQGNSA. The CDR3 consists of 18 residues. V gave up 2 bases and J gave up 0 bases; unmatched junction bases: 9. The sample is drawn from a study of T cell repertoires in cytomegalovirus infection. As for the study in general: Public TCR beta signatures provided an indication of both CMV infection and a matching HLA type.

Findings and limits, study-wide: Identification of carriers of CMV plus the relevant HLA was performed using cumulative public TCR beta family frequency.

TCRdb analysed the reads with MiXCR anew, one entry per CDR3 protein. The sample records around 120,000 distinct CDR3 sequences, 20% to 30% being singletons. The chain is built from TRBV7-2 and TRBJ1-2; 10 bases map to TRBD1. The clonotype comes from a human donor in good health (CMV status not recorded). Some clones in this sample may be carry-over from other donors' samples. Input material: PBMCs, sequenced either directly or after in vitro stimulation (not recorded which). CDR3 nucleotides: TGTGCCAGCAGCTTAATGTTGGGACAGGGGAGATCTAACTATGGCTACACCTTC. It translates to CASSLMLGQGRSNYGYTF.